This entry features one T cell receptor (beta chain) sequence. Its specificity is not known. This table comes from immunoSEQ multiplex PCR, and its TCRdb copy is limited to in-frame clones, with some not included. In the table there are about 18,000 clones, 70% to 80% of which are singletons. The investigators isolated CD4+ and CD8+ cells by positive magnetic bead selection and checked their purity by flow cytometry. The data were taken from a study of somatic mutations in cytotoxic T cells in rheumatoid arthritis. The study's findings and limits: No significant CD8+ T-cell clonality difference was found between rheumatoid arthritis patients and age-matched controls. Age was associated with higher CD8+ clonality in rheumatoid arthritis patients, not in healthy controls. Among 65 to 75 patients, several showed a largest CD8+ clone that surpassed 20% of CD8+ cells.

The TCR originated in a man in his sixties in good health. Sequences were obtained from CD8+ T cells sorted from blood.

The chain's CDR3 is CASSLVGASTDTQYF. In nucleotides, the CDR3 is TGTGCCAGCAGCTTGGTAGGGGCTAGCACAGATACGCAGTATTTT. The chain carries TRBV5-4 and TRBJ2-3; tentatively, D is TRBD1 (5 bases). Trimming took off 0 bases at V and 0 bases at J, with 8 bases between the two ends. Looked up from germline, CDR1 is SGHNT and CDR2 is YYREEE (reference sequence). There are 15 residues in the CDR3.